The clone carrying this TCR beta chain appeared a few times. Its specificity is unknown. These data come from a study of beta chain features in type 1 diabetes. Study-wide points: For Type 1 diabetes patients, all four CD4+ subsets carried TCRB CDR3s that were moderately but significantly shorter.

This CDR3 has 15 amino acids. V was trimmed by 5 bases and J by 7 bases, leaving 18 bases between them. CDR1 is LNHNV, CDR2 YYDKDF, per germline (reference sequence). Once sorted, every population was more than 95% pure. The authors reverse transcribed all of the isolated RNA, so sequencing captured expressed TCRB transcripts. The data were produced by immunoSEQ multiplex PCR, yet TCRdb's version contains in-frame clones alone and is incomplete. Counted here are a few hundred thousand clones, about 15% occurring once; the ten biggest clones make up roughly 0.02%. This sequence was found in a man aged 30-40 years with type 1 diabetes. The sequenced sample consisted of naive CD4+ T cells from blood. This chain uses TRBV15 with TRBJ2-4; D is perhaps TRBD2 (5 bases). In nucleotides, the CDR3 is TGTGCCACCAGCGGAGGAACACAATCGGGTAACATTCAGTACTTC. Its protein is CATSGGTQSGNIQYF.